This T cell receptor (beta chain) was sequenced during a study of CD8+ T cells in alopecia areata. Extracted RNA was reverse transcribed, and the resulting cDNA served as sequencing template. Assay used: immunoSEQ multiplex PCR; TCRdb lists only in-frame clones, some missing. The data show about 120,000 clones, about three fifths seen once. The sample holds a few counts of this clone. Germline CDR1 GTSNPN, CDR2 SVGIG (reference sequence). The ends were cut back, 0 bases at V and 14 bases at J, with 16 bases in the middle. The CDR3 is 12 residues long. Treatment described: oral pan-JAK inhibitor, 5-10 mg twice daily. A FACSAria was used to sort CD4+ and CD8+ T cells. These cells came from PBMCs.

The J gene is TRBJ1-2, the V gene TRBV30; D gene unclear. The TCR comes from a human donor with alopecia areata. Sample: CD8+ T cells sorted from blood, taken at week 4, from a patient treated with tofacitinib. Written as DNA, the CDR3 is TGTGCCTGGAGTGTGTCCAGGAACCTCCGTACCTTC. Its protein is CAWSVSRNLRTF.